Sequencing of this TCR beta chain was carried out in a study of cytomegalovirus exposure and HLA in healthy donors. Study observations and caveats: First-cohort TCR clusters were later found to tend to co-occur in the approximately 110 validation repertoires.

Germline values: CDR1 SGHTA, CDR2 FQGNSA. Trimming removed 2 bases from V and 4 bases from J, with 18 bases in between. The CDR3 spans 17 residues. With regard to this clone: Its antigen is still unknown.

Clones were sequenced by immunoSEQ multiplex PCR, and TCRdb holds only the in-frame ones, with some missing. This sample has about 110,000 clones, with roughly 95% found just once. The gene calls are TRBV7-2 and TRBJ1-3, with D perhaps matching TRBD1 (6 bases). This clonotype was sampled from a woman under 30 in good health and CMV-seronegative. The material sequenced was PBMCs. Here the CDR3 DNA reads TGTGCCAGCAGCTTACAAGGTTTGGGGGCGCGAGGAAACACCATATATTTT. Translating gives CASSLQGLGARGNTIYF.